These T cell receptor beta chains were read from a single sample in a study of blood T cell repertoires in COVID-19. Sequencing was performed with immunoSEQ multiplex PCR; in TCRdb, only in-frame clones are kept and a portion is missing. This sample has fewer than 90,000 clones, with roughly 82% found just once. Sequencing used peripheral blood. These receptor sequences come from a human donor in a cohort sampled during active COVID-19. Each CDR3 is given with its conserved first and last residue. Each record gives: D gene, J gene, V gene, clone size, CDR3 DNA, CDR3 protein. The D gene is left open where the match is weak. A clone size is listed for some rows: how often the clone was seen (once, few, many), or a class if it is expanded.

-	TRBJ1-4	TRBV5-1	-	TGCGCCAGCAGCTTGGCCGATGGGCGTCCTACTAATGAAAAACTGTTTTTT	CASSLADGRPTNEKLFF
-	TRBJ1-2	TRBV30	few	TGTGCCTGGAGTGTAGCCAATAACTATGGCTACACCTTC	CAWSVANNYGYTF
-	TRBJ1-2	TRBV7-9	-	TGTGCCAGCAGCCAATTACAGGGTCGGGGAGGCTACACCTTC	CASSQLQGRGGYTF
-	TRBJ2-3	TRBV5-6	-	TGTGCCAGCACCTTAGACAGGAGCACAGATACGCAGTATTTT	CASTLDRSTDTQYF
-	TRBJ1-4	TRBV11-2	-	TGTGCCAGCACTTTCACTAATGAAAAACTGTTTTTT	CASTFTNEKLFF
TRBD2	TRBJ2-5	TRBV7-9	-	TGTGCCAGCAGCCTCCCTAGCGGGGGGGGAGAGACCCAGTACTTC	CASSLPSGGGETQYF
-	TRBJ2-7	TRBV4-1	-	TGCGCCAGCAGCCAAGGTGGGGGGGCGGTGTACGAGCAGTACTTC	CASSQGGGAVYEQYF
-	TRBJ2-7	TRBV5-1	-	TGCGCCAGCAGCATTAGCGGAAGCTCCTACGAGCAGTACTTC	CASSISGSSYEQYF
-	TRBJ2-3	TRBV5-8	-	TGTGCCAGCACCATGATCTTTATAGGGGGTAGCACAGATACGCAGTATTTT	CASTMIFIGGSTDTQYF
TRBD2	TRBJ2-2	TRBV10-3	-	TGTGCCATCAGTTACAGCGGGGACACCGGGGAGCTGTTTTTT	CAISYSGDTGELFF
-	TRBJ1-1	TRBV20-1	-	TGCAGTGCTAGAGCTCAGAAGGAAGCTTTCTTT	CSARAQKEAFF
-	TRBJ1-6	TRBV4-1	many	TGCGCCAGCAGCCAAAGACAGTTGAGCTCCTATAATTCACCCCTCCACTTT	CASSQRQLSSYNSPLHF
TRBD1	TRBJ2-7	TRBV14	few	TGTGCCAGCAGCCTTGGACAGGGATTTCCCGAGCAGTACTTC	CASSLGQGFPEQYF
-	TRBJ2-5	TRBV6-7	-	TGTGCCAGCAAACCCCTAGTCGGAGAGACCCAGTACTTC	CASKPLVGETQYF
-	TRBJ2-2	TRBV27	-	TGTGCCAGCAGTTTGTCCGGGGGCACCGGGGAGCTGTTTTTT	CASSLSGGTGELFF
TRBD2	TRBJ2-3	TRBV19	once	TGTGCCAGTAGCCACCTCCTAGCGGGGGGCACAGATACGCAGTATTTT	CASSHLLAGGTDTQYF
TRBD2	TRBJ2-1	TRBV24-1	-	TGTGCCACCAGTGATTCGGGGGGTAATAACAATGAGCAGTTCTTC	CATSDSGGNNNEQFF
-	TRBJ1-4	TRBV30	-	TGTGCCTGGAGTACAGGCTTTAATGAAAAACTGTTTTTT	CAWSTGFNEKLFF
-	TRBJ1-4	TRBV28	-	TGTGCCAGCAGCCGAGCAACTAATGAAAAACTGTTTTTT	CASSRATNEKLFF